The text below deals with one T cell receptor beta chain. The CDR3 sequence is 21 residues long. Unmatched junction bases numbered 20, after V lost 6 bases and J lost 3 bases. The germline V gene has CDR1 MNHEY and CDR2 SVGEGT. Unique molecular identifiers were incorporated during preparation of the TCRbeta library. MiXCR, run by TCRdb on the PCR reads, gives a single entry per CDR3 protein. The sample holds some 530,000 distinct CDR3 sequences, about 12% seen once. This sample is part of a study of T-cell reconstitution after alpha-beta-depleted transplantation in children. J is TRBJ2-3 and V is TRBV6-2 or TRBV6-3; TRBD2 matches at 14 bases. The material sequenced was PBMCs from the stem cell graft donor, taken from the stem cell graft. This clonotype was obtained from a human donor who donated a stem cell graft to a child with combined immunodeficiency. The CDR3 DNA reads TGTGCCAGCAGGGCTACCGCGGGACTAGCGGGAGTGCGTGGTGGGACAGATACGCAGTATTTT. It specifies CASRATAGLAGVRGGTDTQYF.